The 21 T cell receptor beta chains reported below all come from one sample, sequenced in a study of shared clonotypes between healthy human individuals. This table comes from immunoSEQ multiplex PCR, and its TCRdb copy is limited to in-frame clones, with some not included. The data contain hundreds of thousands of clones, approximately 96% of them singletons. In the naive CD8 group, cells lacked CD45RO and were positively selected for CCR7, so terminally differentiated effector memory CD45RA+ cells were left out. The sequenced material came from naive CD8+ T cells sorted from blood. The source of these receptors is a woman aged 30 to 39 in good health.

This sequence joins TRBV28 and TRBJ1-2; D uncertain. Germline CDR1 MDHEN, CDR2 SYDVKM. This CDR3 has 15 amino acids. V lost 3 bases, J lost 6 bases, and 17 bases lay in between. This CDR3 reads CASSFVGRPADGYTF. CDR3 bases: TGTGCCAGCAGTTTCGTCGGCAGGCCAGCCGATGGCTACACCTTC.

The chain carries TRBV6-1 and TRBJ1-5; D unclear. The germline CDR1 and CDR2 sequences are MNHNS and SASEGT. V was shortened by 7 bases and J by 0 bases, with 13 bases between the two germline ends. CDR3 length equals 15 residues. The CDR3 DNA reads TGTGCCAGCAATGACCCCTACTATAGCAATCAGCCCCAGCATTTT. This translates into CASNDPYYSNQPQHF.

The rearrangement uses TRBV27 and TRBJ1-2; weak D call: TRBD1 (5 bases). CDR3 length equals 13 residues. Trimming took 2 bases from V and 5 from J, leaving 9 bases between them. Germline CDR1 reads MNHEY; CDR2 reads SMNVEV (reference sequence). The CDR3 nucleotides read TGTGCCAGCAGTTTAGAGGCAGGGTATGGCTACACCTTC. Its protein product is CASSLEAGYGYTF.

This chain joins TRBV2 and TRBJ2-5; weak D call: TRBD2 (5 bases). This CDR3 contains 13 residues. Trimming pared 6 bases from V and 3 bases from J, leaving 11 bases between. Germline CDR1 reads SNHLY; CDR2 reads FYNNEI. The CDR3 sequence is CASRNGLEETQYF. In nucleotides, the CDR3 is TGTGCCAGCAGAAATGGACTGGAAGAGACCCAGTACTTC.

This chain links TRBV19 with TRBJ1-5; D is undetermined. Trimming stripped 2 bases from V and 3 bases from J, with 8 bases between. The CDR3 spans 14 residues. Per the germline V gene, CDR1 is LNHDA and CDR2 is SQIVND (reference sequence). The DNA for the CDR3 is TGTGCCAGTAGTATAATGGCGGACAATCAGCCCCAGCATTTT. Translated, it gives CASSIMADNQPQHF. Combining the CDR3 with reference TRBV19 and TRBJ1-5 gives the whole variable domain DGGITQSPKYLFRKEGQNVTLSCEQNLNHDAMYWYRQDPGQGLRLIYYSQIVNDFQKGDIAEGYSVSREKKESFPLTVTSAQKNPTAFYLCASSIMADNQPQHFGDGTRLSIL.

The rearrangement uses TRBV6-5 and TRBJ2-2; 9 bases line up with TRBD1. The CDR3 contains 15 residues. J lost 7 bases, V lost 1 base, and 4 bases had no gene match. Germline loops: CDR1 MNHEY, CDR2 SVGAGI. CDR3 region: CASSYFTGGSGELFF. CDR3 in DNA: TGTGCCAGCAGTTACTTCACAGGGGGCAGCGGGGAGCTGTTTTTT.

CDR3 DNA: TGTGCCAGCAGCGGCTGGGGGAGCACTGAAGCTTTCTTT. Translating it yields CASSGWGSTEAFF. The V call is TRBV9, the J call TRBJ1-1; a possible D gene is TRBD1 (5 bases). Germline V gives CDR1 SGDLS, CDR2 YYNGEE. V was trimmed by 3 bases and J by 4 bases, leaving 10 bases between them. This CDR3 is built from 13 residues. Full variable domain (missing parts from reference TRBV9 and TRBJ1-1): DSGVTQTPKHLITATGQRVTLRCSPRSGDLSVYWYQQSLDQGLQFLIQYYNGEERAKGNILERFSAQQFPDLHSELNLSSLELGDSALYFCASSGWGSTEAFFGQGTRLTVV.

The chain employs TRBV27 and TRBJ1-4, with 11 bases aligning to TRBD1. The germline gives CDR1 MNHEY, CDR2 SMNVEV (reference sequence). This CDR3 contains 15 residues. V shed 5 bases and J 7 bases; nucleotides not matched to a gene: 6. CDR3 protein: CASSIGQGAIEKLFF. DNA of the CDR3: TGTGCCAGCAGTATCGGACAGGGGGCCATTGAAAAACTGTTTTTT.

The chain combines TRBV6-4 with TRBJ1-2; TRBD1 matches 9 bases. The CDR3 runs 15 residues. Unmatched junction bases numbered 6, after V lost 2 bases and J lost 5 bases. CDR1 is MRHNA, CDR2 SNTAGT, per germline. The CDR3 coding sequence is TGTGCCAGCAGTGACCCCGGGACAGGGCATTATGGCTACACCTTC. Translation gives CASSDPGTGHYGYTF.

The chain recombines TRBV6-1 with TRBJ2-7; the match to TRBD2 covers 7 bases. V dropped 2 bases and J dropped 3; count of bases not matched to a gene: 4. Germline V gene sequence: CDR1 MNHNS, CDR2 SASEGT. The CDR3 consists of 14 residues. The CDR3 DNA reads TGTGCCAGCAGTGAAAGGAGGGACTACTACGAGCAGTACTTC. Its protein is CASSERRDYYEQYF.

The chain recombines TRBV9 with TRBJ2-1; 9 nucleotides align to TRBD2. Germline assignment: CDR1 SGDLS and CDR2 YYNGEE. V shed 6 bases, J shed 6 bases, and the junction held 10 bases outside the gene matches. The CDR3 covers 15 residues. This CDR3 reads CASNIGAGGGNEQFF. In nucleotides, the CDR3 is TGTGCCAGCAACATTGGAGCGGGAGGAGGCAATGAGCAGTTCTTC. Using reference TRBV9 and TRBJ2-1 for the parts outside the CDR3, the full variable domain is DSGVTQTPKHLITATGQRVTLRCSPRSGDLSVYWYQQSLDQGLQFLIQYYNGEERAKGNILERFSAQQFPDLHSELNLSSLELGDSALYFCASNIGAGGGNEQFFGPGTRLTVL.

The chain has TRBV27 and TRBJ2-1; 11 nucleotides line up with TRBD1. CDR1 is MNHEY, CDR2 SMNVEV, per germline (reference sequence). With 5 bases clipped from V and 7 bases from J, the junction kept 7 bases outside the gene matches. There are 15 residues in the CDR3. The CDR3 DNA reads TGTGCCAGCAGTCCGGGGACAGGGGGTGGTAATGAGCAGTTCTTC. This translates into CASSPGTGGGNEQFF.

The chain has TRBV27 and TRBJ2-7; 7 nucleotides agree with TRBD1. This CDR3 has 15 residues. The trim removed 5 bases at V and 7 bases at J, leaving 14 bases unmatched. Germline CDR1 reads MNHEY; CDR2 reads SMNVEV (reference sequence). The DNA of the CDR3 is TGTGCCAGCAGTCCGTTACAGGGGACGCTTTCGGAGCAGTACTTC. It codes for CASSPLQGTLSEQYF.

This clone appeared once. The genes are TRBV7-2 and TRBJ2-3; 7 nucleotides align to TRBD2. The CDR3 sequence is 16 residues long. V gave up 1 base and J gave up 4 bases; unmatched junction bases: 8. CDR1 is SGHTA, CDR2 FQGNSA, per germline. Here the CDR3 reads CASSLVGEGISDTQYF. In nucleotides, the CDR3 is TGTGCCAGCAGCTTAGTCGGGGAGGGCATTTCAGATACGCAGTATTTT.

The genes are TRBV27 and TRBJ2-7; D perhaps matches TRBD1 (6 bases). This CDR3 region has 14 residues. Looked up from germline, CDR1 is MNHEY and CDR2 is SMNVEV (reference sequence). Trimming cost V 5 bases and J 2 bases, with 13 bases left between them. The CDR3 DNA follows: TGTGCCAGCAGTGGAAGGACAGTACCCTACGAGCAGTACTTC. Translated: CASSGRTVPYEQYF.

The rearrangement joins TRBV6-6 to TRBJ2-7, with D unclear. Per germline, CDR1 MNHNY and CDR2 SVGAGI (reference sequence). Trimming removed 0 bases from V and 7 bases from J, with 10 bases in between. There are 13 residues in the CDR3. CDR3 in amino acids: CASSYSRSGEQYF. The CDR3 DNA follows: TGTGCCAGCAGTTACTCGAGGTCCGGTGAGCAGTACTTC.

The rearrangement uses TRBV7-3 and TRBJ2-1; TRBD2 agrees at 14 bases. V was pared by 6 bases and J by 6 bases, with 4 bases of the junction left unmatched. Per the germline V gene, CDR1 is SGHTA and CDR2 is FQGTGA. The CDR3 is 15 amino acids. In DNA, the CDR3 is TGTGCCAGCAGACCTGGGACTAGCGGGAGCAATGAGCAGTTCTTC. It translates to CASRPGTSGSNEQFF. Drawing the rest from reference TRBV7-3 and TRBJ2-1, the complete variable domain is GAGVSQTPSNKVTEKGKYVELRCDPISGHTALYWYRQSLGQGPEFLIYFQGTGAADDSGLPNDRFFAVRPEGSVSTLKIQRTERGDSAVYLCASRPGTSGSNEQFFGPGTRLTVL.

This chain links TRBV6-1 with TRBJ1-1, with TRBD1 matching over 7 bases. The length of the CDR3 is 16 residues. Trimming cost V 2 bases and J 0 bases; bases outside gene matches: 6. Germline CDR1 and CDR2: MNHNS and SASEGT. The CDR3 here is CASSERTGWMNTEAFF. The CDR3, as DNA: TGTGCCAGCAGTGAAAGGACAGGCTGGATGAACACTGAAGCTTTCTTT.

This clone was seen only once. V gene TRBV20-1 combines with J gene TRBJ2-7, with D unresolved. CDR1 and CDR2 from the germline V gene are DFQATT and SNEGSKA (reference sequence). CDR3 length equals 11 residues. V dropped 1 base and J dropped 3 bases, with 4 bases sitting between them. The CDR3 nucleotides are TGCAGTGCTAGAGGGGACTACGAGCAGTACTTC. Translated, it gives CSARGDYEQYF.

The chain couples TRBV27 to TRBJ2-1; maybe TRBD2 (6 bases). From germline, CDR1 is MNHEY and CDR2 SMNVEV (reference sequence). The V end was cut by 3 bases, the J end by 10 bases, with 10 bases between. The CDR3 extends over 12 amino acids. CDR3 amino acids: CASSFTSREQFF. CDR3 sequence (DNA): TGTGCCAGCAGTTTTACTAGCAGGGAGCAGTTCTTC.

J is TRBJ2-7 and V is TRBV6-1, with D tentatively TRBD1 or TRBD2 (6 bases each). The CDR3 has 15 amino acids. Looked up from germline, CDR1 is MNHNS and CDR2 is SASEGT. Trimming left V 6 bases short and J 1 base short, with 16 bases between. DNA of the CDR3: TGTGCCAGCAGACTCGAGGGGGACTTTTCCTACGAGCAGTACTTC. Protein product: CASRLEGDFSYEQYF.